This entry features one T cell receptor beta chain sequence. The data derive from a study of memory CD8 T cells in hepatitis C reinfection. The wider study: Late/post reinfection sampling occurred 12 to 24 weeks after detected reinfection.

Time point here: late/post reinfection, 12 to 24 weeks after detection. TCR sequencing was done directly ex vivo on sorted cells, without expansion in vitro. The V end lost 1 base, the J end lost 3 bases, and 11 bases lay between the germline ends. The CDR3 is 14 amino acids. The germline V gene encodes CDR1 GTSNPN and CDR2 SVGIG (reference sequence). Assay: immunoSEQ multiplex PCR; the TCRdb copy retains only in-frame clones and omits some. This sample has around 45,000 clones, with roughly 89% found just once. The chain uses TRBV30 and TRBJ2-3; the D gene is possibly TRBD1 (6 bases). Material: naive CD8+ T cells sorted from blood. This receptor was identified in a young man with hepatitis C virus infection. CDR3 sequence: CAWSDQGRTDTQYF. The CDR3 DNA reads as TGTGCCTGGAGTGATCAGGGGAGAACAGATACGCAGTATTTT.